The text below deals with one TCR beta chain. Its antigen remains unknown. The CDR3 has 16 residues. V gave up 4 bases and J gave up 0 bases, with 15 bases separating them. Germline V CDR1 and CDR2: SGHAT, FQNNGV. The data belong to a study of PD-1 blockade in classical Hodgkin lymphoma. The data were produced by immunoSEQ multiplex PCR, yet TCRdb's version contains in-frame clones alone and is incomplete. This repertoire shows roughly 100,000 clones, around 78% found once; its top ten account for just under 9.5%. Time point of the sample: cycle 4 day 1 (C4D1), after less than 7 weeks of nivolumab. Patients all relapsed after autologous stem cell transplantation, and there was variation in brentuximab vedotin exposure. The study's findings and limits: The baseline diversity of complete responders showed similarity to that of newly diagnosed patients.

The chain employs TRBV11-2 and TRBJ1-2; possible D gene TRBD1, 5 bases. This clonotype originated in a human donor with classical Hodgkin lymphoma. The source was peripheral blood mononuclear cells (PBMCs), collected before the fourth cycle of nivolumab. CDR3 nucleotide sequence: TGTGCCAGCAGCTCGGGTTTAGGGGACCCTAACTATGGCTACACCTTC. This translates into CASSSGLGDPNYGYTF.